Listed below are T cell receptor beta chains from one sample, sequenced in a study of memory CD4+ T cells and cytomegalovirus serostatus. Clones were read by immunoSEQ multiplex PCR, and TCRdb kept only the in-frame ones, dropping some. The data show tens of thousands of clones, 80% to 85% seen once. The sequencing sample was made of memory CD4+ T cells from blood. These receptors were taken from an adult in good health and CMV-seronegative. Both conserved end residues are part of each CDR3. A D gene is named only where the DNA matches it firmly. A clone size is listed for some rows: how often the clone was seen (once, few, many), or a class if it is expanded.

CDR3aa	CDR3nt	v_gene	d_gene	abundance	j_gene
CASSKAGGTYEQYF	TGTGCCAGTAGTAAAGCGGGAGGCACCTACGAGCAGTACTTC	TRBV19	TRBD2	NA	TRBJ2-7
CASSLLGPYFYGYTF	TGTGCCAGCAGCTTATTAGGACCCTACTTTTATGGCTACACCTTC	TRBV7-3	NA	NA	TRBJ1-2
CASSPPQGLSYNEQFF	TGTGCCAGCTCACCACCACAGGGACTCTCCTACAATGAGCAGTTCTTC	TRBV18	NA	NA	TRBJ2-1
CASSPAPGPNTEAFF	TGTGCCAGCAGCCCGGCTCCCGGGCCTAACACTGAAGCTTTCTTT	TRBV9	NA	NA	TRBJ1-1
CAGLSGANVLTF	TGTGCCGGCCTCTCTGGGGCCAACGTCCTGACTTTC	TRBV2	NA	once	TRBJ2-6
CASGTSGGHTGELFF	TGTGCCAGCGGGACTAGCGGGGGTCACACCGGGGAGCTGTTTTTT	TRBV10-3	TRBD2	NA	TRBJ2-2
CASSFFSGGTGELFF	TGCGCCAGCAGCTTCTTTAGCGGGGGCACCGGGGAGCTGTTTTTT	TRBV5-1	TRBD2	NA	TRBJ2-2
CASSFSWGLQETQYF	TGTGCCAGCAGCTTTAGTTGGGGGCTCCAAGAGACCCAGTACTTC	TRBV5-6	NA	NA	TRBJ2-5
CASSESDRVETQYF	TGCGCCAGCAGTGAGTCAGACAGGGTGGAGACCCAGTACTTC	TRBV10-1	TRBD1	NA	TRBJ2-5
CASSLGGGRREQYF	TGTGCCAGCAGTTTGGGGGGAGGGCGTCGCGAGCAGTACTTC	TRBV28	TRBD2	NA	TRBJ2-7
CASISRTGWLAFF	TGTGCCAGCATTTCTCGGACAGGGTGGTTGGCTTTCTTT	TRBV6-5	TRBD1	NA	TRBJ1-1